This T cell receptor (beta chain) was captured by sequencing in a study of control samples from healthy donors and cancer patients. Trimming stripped 0 bases from V and 7 bases from J, with 14 bases between. The CDR3 consists of 16 residues. CDR1 is SGDLS and CDR2 is YYNGEE in the germline V gene. Data came from immunoSEQ multiplex PCR; TCRdb stores just in-frame clones and leaves some out. The data show some 120,000 clones, with more than 80% seen just once and about 2.6% held by the top ten. The sample holds one count of this clone. The sequenced sample consisted of blood. The receptor was derived from a man aged 18-30 years in good health. The V gene is TRBV9, the J gene TRBJ1-6; D might be TRBD1 (5 bases). In nucleotides, the CDR3 is TGTGCCAGCAGCGTAGCAGGGCAGTCCACCAATTCACCCCTCCACTTT. Its translation: CASSVAGQSTNSPLHF.